A single sample gave rise to the 13 T cell receptor beta chains below, sequenced in a study of beta chain features in type 1 diabetes. Findings and caveats of the study: Significant though moderate, a shortening of TCRB CDR3s appeared in all four CD4+ subsets of Type 1 diabetes patients.

Their antigens remain unidentified. The investigators reverse transcribed all of the isolated RNA, so they sequenced expressed TCRB transcripts. The data were produced by immunoSEQ multiplex PCR, yet TCRdb's version contains in-frame clones alone and is incomplete. The sample includes about 340,000 clones, 13% of them seen just once. Sample: naive CD4+ T cells from blood. These receptors all come from a woman aged 18-29 years with type 1 diabetes.

The sample holds a few counts of this clone. The gene calls are TRBV18 and TRBJ1-5; D is perhaps TRBD1 (5 bases). Germline CDR1 reads KGHSH; CDR2 reads LQKENI. The CDR3 spans 15 residues. Trimming stripped 3 bases from V and 2 bases from J, with 11 bases between. CDR3 sequence: CASSPQGIGNQPQHF. CDR3 in DNA: TGTGCCAGCTCACCCCAGGGTATCGGCAATCAGCCCCAGCATTTT.

This clone was observed at least ten times. J is TRBJ2-5 and V is TRBV4-3, with D possibly being TRBD2 (5 bases). CDR1 and CDR2 (germline): LGHNA, YSLEER. Trimming removed 0 bases at V and 7 bases at J, with 12 bases between. CDR3 size: 14 residues. DNA for the CDR3: TGCGCCAGCAGCCAAGATCCGAGGGTTGGGACCCAGTACTTC. It yields the protein CASSQDPRVGTQYF.

In its sample, this clone was seen a few times. The chain is built from TRBV11-2 and TRBJ2-3; 7 bases are shared with TRBD1. Losses at the gene ends were 4 bases for V and 4 bases for J; bases not matched to a gene: 8. The germline V gene has CDR1 SGHAT and CDR2 FQNNGV. CDR3 length: 15 residues. Here the CDR3 DNA reads TGTGCCAGCAGCTCCATACAGGGGCGCGCAGATACGCAGTATTTT. As protein: CASSSIQGRADTQYF.

In nucleotides, the CDR3 is TGTGCCAGCAGCCGGGGACTAGCGGGAGCCTCAATCTTCGAGCAGTACTTC. Its protein is CASSRGLAGASIFEQYF. V gene TRBV7-6 combines with J gene TRBJ2-7; 14 bases are shared with TRBD2. This CDR3 contains 17 residues. In germline, CDR1 is SGHVS, CDR2 FNYEAQ. With V trimmed by 5 bases and J by 6 bases, 12 bases remained unmatched.

V is TRBV9 and J is TRBJ2-4, with a tentative D call TRBD2 (7 bases). Germline CDR1 SGDLS, CDR2 YYNGEE. V was clipped by 0 bases and J by 10 bases, with 14 bases between them. The CDR3 covers 14 residues. CDR3 nucleotide sequence: TGTGCCAGCAGCGTAGCTCGGGGGGCGGGAATTCAGTACTTC. Its translation is CASSVARGAGIQYF. Together with reference TRBV9 and TRBJ2-4, the CDR3 gives the full variable domain: DSGVTQTPKHLITATGQRVTLRCSPRSGDLSVYWYQQSLDQGLQFLIQYYNGEERAKGNILERFSAQQFPDLHSELNLSSLELGDSALYFCASSVARGAGIQYFGAGTRLSVL.

V and J are TRBV2 and TRBJ1-1; TRBD1 aligns across 7 bases. Trimming at V came to 4 bases and at J to 6 bases, leaving 5 bases not matched to a gene. Germline V gives CDR1 SNHLY, CDR2 FYNNEI. CDR3 length equals 13 residues. The chain's CDR3 is CASSAQGSAEAFF. CDR3 DNA sequence: TGTGCCAGCAGTGCACAGGGGAGCGCTGAAGCTTTCTTT.

The chain is built from TRBV11-2 and TRBJ2-1; 14 bases align to TRBD2. Germline trimming cut 5 bases from V and 3 bases from J; bases unmatched to any gene: 9. This CDR3 has 18 residues. Germline V gives CDR1 SGHAT, CDR2 FQNNGV. The CDR3 spells CASSRGLAGGSGYNEQFF. In nucleotides, the CDR3 is TGTGCCAGCAGCCGCGGACTAGCGGGAGGCTCGGGCTACAATGAGCAGTTCTTC. Complete variable domain (other parts from reference TRBV11-2 and TRBJ2-1): EAGVAQSPRYKIIEKRQSVAFWCNPISGHATLYWYQQILGQGPKLLIQFQNNGVVDDSQLPKDRFSAERLKGVDSTLKIQPAKLEDSAVYLCASSRGLAGGSGYNEQFFGPGTRLTVL.

This clone was counted a single time. The CDR3 DNA sequence: TGTGCCATCAGGGGGCTGGACACTGAAGCTTTCTTT. Its translation: CAIRGLDTEAFF. The V gene is TRBV10-3, the J gene TRBJ1-1; D is perhaps TRBD1 (5 bases). The CDR3 runs 12 residues. Trimming took 6 bases from V and 3 from J, leaving 8 bases between them. Germline CDR1 ENHRY, CDR2 SYGVKD.

This clone was counted between two and nine times. The J gene is TRBJ1-5, the V gene TRBV7-9, with TRBD1 identical over 10 bases. The J segment lost 2 bases and the V segment lost 6 bases, leaving 13 bases of the junction unmatched. This CDR3 is built from 18 residues. Germline-derived CDR1 and CDR2 are SEHNR and FQNEAQ (reference sequence). The CDR3 reads CASRFDRGQRQGNQPQHF. The CDR3 coding sequence is TGTGCCAGCAGATTCGACAGGGGGCAACGCCAAGGCAATCAGCCCCAGCATTTT.

This clone was counted between two and nine times. The J gene is TRBJ2-1, the V gene TRBV7-2; the D gene is possibly TRBD2 (5 bases). Per the germline V gene, CDR1 is SGHTA and CDR2 is FQGNSA. The CDR3 runs 14 residues. Trimming took off 1 base at V and 6 bases at J, with 10 bases between the two ends. The CDR3 protein is CASSLVGLVNEQFF. The DNA for the CDR3 is TGTGCCAGCAGCTTAGTAGGACTGGTCAATGAGCAGTTCTTC.

This clone was recorded a few times. The chain joins TRBV2 to TRBJ2-2; D is possibly TRBD2 (5 bases). Germline values: CDR1 SNHLY, CDR2 FYNNEI. V was pared by 6 bases and J by 5 bases, with 16 bases between. This CDR3 spans 15 amino acids. This CDR3 reads CASRERSGSTGELFF. The CDR3 bases are TGTGCCAGCAGAGAGCGGTCCGGTTCAACCGGGGAGCTGTTTTTT.

This chain connects TRBV19 to TRBJ2-5; D is unclear. This CDR3 is 14 amino acids long. Germline V gene data show CDR1 as LNHDA and CDR2 as SQIVND (reference sequence). V shed 5 bases and J shed 5 bases, with 15 bases lying between them. CDR3 sequence: CASSRGFTRETQYF. The CDR3 DNA reads TGTGCCAGTAGTCGTGGCTTTACCAGGGAGACCCAGTACTTC.

This clone was observed a few times. This sequence joins TRBV18 and TRBJ1-1; TRBD1 might be the D (5 bases). Per germline, CDR1 KGHSH and CDR2 LQKENI. This CDR3 has 13 amino acids. Trimming took 3 bases from V and 4 from J, leaving 9 bases between them. The CDR3: CASSPGQATEAFF. Written as DNA, the CDR3 is TGTGCCAGCTCACCGGGGCAGGCCACTGAAGCTTTCTTT.